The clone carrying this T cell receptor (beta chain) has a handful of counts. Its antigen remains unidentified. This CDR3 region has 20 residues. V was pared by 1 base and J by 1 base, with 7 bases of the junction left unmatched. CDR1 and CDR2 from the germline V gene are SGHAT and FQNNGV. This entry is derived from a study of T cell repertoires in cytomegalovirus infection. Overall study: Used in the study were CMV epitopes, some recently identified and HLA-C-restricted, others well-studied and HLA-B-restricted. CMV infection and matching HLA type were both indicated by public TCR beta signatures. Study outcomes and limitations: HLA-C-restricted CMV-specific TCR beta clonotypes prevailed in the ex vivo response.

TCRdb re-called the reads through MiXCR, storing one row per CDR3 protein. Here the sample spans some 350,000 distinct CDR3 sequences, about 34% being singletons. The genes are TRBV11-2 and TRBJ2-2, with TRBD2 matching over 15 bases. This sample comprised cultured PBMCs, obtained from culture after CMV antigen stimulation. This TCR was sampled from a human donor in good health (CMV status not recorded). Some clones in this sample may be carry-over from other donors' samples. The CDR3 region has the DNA TGTGCCAGCAGCTTAGGATCCGGGACTAGCGGGAGGAAGAACACCGGGGAGCTGTTTTTT. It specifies CASSLGSGTSGRKNTGELFF. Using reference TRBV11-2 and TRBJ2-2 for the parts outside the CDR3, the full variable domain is EAGVAQSPRYKIIEKRQSVAFWCNPISGHATLYWYQQILGQGPKLLIQFQNNGVVDDSQLPKDRFSAERLKGVDSTLKIQPAKLEDSAVYLCASSLGSGTSGRKNTGELFFGEGSRLTVL.